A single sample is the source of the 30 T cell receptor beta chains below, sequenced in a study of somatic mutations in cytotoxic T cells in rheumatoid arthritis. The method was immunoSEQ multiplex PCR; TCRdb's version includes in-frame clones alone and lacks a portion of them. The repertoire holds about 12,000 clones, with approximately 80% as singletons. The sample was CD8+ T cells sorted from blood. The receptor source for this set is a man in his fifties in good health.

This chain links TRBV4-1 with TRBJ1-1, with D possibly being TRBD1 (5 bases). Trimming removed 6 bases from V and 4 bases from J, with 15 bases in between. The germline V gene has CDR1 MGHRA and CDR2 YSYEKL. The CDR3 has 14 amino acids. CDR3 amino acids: CASSSVGGGTEAFF. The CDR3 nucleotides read TGCGCCAGCAGTTCAGTTGGGGGAGGCACTGAAGCTTTCTTT.

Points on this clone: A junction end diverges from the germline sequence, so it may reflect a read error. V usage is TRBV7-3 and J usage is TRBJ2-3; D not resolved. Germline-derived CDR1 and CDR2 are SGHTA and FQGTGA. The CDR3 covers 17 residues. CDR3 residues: CASSLTPVLTSTDTQYF. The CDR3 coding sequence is TGTGCCAGCAGCCTAACCCCGGTACTAACTAGCACAGATACGCAGTATTTT.

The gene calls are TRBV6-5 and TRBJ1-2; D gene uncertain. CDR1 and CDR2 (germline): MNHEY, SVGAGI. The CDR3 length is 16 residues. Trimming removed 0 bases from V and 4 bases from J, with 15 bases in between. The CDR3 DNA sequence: TGTGCCAGCAGTTACTCTGGAGGCGAACCGACCTATGGCTACACCTTC. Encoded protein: CASSYSGGEPTYGYTF.

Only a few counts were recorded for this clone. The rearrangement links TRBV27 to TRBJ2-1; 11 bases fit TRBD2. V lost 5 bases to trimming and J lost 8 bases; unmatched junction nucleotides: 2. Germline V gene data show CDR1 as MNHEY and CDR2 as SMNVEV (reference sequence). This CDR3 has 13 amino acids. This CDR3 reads CASSVTSGDEQFF. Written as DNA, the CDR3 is TGTGCCAGCAGTGTGACTAGCGGGGATGAGCAGTTCTTC.

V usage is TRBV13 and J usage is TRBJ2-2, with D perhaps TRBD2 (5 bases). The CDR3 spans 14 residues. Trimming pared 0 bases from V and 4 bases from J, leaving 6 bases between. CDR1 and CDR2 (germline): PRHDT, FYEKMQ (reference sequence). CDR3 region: CASSLGRATGELFF. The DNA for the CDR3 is TGTGCCAGCAGCTTAGGGCGGGCCACCGGGGAGCTGTTTTTT. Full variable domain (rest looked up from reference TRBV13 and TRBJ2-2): AAGVIQSPRHLIKEKRETATLKCYPIPRHDTVYWYQQGPGQDPQFLISFYEKMQSDKGSIPDRFSAQQFSDYHSELNMSSLELGDSALYFCASSLGRATGELFFGEGSRLTVL.

The CDR3 region has the DNA TGTGCCAGCAGTGACGGGACAGACTCTGGAAACACCATATATTTT. Translating gives CASSDGTDSGNTIYF. J is TRBJ1-3 and V is TRBV2; 7 positions match TRBD1. From germline, CDR1 is SNHLY and CDR2 FYNNEI. J was trimmed by 0 bases and V by 3 bases; bases with no gene match: 2. CDR3 size: 15 residues.

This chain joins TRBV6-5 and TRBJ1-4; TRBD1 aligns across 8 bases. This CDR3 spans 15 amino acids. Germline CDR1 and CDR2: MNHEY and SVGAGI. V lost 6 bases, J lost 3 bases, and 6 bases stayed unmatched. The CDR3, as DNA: TGTGCCAGCAGACAGGGGGGGGCACCTAATGAAAAACTGTTTTTT. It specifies CASRQGGAPNEKLFF.

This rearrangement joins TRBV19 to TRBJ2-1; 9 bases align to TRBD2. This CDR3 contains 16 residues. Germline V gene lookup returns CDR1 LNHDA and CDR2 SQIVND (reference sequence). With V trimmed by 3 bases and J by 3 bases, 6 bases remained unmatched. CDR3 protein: CASSISPSGDYNEQFF. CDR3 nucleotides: TGTGCCAGTAGTATTTCCCCTAGCGGGGACTACAATGAGCAGTTCTTC.

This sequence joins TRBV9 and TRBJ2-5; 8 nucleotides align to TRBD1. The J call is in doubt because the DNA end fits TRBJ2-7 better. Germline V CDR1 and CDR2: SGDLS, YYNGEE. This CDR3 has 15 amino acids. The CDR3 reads CASSVAEGQGYEQYF. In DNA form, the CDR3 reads TGTGCCAGCAGCGTAGCGGAAGGACAGGGCTACGAGCAGTACTTC.

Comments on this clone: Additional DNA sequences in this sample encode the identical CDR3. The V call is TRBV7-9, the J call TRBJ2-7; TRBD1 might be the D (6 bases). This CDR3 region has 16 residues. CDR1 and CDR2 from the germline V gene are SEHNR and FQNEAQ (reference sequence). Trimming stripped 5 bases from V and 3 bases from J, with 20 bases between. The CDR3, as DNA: TGTGCCAGCAGCCCACCAACAGGGACCACCCTCTACGAGCAGTACGTC. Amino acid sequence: CASSPPTGTTLYEQYV.

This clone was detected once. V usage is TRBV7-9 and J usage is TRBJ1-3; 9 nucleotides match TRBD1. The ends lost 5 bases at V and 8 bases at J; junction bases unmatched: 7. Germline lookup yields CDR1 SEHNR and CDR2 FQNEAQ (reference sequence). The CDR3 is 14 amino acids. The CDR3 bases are TGTGCCAGCAGCAAACCGGGACAGGGTCACACCATATATTTT. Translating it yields CASSKPGQGHTIYF. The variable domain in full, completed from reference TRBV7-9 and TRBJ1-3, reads DTGVSQNPRHKITKRGQNVTFRCDPISEHNRLYWYRQTLGQGPEFLTYFQNEAQLEKSRLLSDRFSAERPKGSFSTLEIQRTEQGDSAMYLCASSKPGQGHTIYFGEGSWLTVV.

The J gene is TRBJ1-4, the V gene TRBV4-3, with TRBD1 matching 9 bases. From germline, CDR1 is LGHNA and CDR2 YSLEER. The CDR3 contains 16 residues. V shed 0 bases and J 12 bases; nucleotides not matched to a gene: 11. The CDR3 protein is CASSQDPMDRGEELFF. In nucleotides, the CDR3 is TGCGCCAGCAGCCAAGATCCTATGGACAGGGGCGAGGAACTGTTTTTT.

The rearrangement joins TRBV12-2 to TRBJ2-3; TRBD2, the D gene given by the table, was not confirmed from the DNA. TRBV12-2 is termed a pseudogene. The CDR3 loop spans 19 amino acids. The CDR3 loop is CASRQRTSGRLRALNTQYF. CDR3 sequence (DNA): TGTGCAAGTCGCCAGAGGACTAGCGGGAGGCTCCGGGCTCTCAATACGCAGTATTTT.

The chain's CDR3 is CASSDLGQGTRNTIYF. In nucleotides, the CDR3 is TGTGCCAGCAGCGATCTAGGACAGGGCACGCGAAACACCATATATTTT. The V gene is TRBV9, the J gene TRBJ1-3; 8 bases match TRBD1. This CDR3 contains 16 residues. The V gene end was trimmed by 3 bases and the J gene end by 5 bases; junction bases not matched to a gene: 10. CDR1 is SGDLS, CDR2 YYNGEE, per germline.

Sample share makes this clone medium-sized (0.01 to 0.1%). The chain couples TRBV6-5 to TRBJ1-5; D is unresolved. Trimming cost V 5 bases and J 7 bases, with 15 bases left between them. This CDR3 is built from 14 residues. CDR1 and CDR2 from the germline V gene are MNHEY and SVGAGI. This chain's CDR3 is CASSPDRGSQPQHF. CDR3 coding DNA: TGTGCCAGCAGTCCGGACCGAGGATCCCAGCCCCAGCATTTT.

This CDR3 is CASSLGYRGHNSGNTIYF. The CDR3, as DNA: TGTGCCAGCAGCTTAGGCTACAGGGGCCACAACTCTGGAAACACCATATATTTT. This rearrangement joins TRBV11-2 to TRBJ1-3; 7 bases map to TRBD1. The CDR3 is made up of 18 amino acids. V was pared by 1 base and J by 0 bases, with 9 bases of the junction left unmatched. CDR1 and CDR2 from the germline V gene are SGHAT and FQNNGV.

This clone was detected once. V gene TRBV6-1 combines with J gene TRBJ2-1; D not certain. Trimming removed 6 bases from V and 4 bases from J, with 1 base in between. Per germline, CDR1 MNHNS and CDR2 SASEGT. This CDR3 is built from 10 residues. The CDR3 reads CASRYNEQFF. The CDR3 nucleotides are TGTGCCAGCAGGTACAATGAGCAGTTCTTC.

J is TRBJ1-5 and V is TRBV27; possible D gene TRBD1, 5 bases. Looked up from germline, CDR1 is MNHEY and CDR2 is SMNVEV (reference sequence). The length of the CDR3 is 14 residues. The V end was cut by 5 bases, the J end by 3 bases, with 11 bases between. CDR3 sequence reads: CASSRDGLNQPQHF. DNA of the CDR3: TGTGCCAGCAGTCGGGACGGCCTCAATCAGCCCCAGCATTTT.

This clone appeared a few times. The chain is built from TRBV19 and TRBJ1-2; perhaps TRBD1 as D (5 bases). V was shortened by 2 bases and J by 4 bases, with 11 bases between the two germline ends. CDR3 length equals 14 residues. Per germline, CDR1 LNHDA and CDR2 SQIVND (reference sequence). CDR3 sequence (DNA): TGTGCCAGTAGTATATTGACAGCGGCCTATGGCTACACCTTC. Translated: CASSILTAAYGYTF.

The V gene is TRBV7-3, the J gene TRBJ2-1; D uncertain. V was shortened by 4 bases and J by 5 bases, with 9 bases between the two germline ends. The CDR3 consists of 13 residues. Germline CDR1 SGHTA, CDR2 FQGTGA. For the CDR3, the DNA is TGTGCCAGCAGCTCGGGCCTCAACAATGAGCAGTTCTTC. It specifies CASSSGLNNEQFF.

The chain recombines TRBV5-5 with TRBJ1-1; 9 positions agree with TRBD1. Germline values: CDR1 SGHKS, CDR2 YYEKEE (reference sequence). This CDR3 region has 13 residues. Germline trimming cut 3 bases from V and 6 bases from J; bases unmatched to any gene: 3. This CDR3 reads CASSSGQGPEAFF. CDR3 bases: TGTGCCAGCAGCTCGGGACAGGGCCCTGAAGCTTTCTTT.

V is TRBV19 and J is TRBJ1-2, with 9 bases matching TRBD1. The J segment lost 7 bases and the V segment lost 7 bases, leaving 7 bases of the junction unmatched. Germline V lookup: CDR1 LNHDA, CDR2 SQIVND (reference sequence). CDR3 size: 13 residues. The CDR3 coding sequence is TGTGCCAGTATCGACAGGGGGGTAGGTGGCTACACCTTC. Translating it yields CASIDRGVGGYTF.

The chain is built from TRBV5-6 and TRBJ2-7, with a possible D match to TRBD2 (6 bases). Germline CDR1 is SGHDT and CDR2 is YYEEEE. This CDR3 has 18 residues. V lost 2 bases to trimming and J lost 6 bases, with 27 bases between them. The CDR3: CASSFRMDYRPSGGEQYF. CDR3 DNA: TGTGCCAGCAGCTTCCGTATGGACTACCGGCCTTCTGGTGGCGAGCAGTACTTC.

CDR3 in amino acids: CASSQDLDRGREWGYGYTF. CDR3 in DNA: TGTGCCAGCAGCCAAGATTTAGACAGGGGGCGCGAATGGGGTTATGGCTACACCTTC. The chain combines TRBV4-2 with TRBJ1-2; TRBD1 matches 10 bases. Germline values: CDR1 LGHNA, CDR2 YNFKEQ. The CDR3 extends over 19 amino acids. Trimming removed 0 bases from V and 5 bases from J; junction bases left unmatched: 15.

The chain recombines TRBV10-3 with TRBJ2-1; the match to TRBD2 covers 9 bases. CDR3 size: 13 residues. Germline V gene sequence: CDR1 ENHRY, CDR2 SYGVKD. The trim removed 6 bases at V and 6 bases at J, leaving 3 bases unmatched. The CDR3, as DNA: TGTGCCATCAGGGAAGCGGGAGGCAATGAGCAGTTCTTC. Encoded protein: CAIREAGGNEQFF.

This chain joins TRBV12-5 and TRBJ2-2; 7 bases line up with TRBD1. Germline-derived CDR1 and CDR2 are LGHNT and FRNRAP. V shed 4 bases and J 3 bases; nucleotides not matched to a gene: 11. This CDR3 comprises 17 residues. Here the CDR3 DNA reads TGTGCTAGTGGTTGGCAAACAGGGGTTATGGACACCGGGGAGCTGTTTTTT. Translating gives CASGWQTGVMDTGELFF.

CDR3 sequence: CATSRDRDPGTEAFF. CDR3 nucleotides: TGTGCCACCAGCAGAGACAGGGACCCCGGCACTGAAGCTTTCTTT. The chain combines TRBV15 with TRBJ1-1; possible D gene TRBD1, 5 bases. CDR3 length: 15 amino acids. V was clipped by 0 bases and J by 4 bases, with 12 bases between them. Looked up from germline, CDR1 is LNHNV and CDR2 is YYDKDF (reference sequence). The complete variable domain, with remaining parts taken from reference TRBV15 and TRBJ1-1, reads DAMVIQNPRYQVTQFGKPVTLSCSQTLNHNVMYWYQQKSSQAPKLLFHYYDKDFNNEADTPDNFQSRRPNTSFCFLDIRSPGLGDTAMYLCATSRDRDPGTEAFFGQGTRLTVV.

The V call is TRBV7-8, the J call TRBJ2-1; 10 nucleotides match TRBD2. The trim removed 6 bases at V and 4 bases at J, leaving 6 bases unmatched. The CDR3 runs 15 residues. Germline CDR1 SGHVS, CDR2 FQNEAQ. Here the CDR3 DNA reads TGTGCCAGCAGTCTTAGCGGGGGGATGTACAATGAGCAGTTCTTC. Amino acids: CASSLSGGMYNEQFF.

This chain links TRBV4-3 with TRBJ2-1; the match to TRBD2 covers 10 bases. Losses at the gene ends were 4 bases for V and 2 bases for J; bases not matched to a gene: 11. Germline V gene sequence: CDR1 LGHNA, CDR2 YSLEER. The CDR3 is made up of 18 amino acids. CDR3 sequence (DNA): TGCGCCAGCAGCCCCGAAGGACCAGGACTAGCGGCCTACAATGAGCAGTTCTTC. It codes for CASSPEGPGLAAYNEQFF.

CDR3 nucleotides: TGTGCCAGCAGTGAAGCCTCGGGACGGATGAACACTGAAGCTTTCTTT. Its translation: CASSEASGRMNTEAFF. The chain joins TRBV2 to TRBJ1-1, with D perhaps TRBD1 (5 bases). The V end lost 0 bases, the J end lost 0 bases, and 11 bases lay between the germline ends. This CDR3 has 16 amino acids. In germline, CDR1 is SNHLY, CDR2 FYNNEI.